This TCR beta chain was profiled in a study of CD8 T cell repertoires and HIV-1 epitope variants. Study context: Epitopes were three Gag families plus Nef HW9 and YT9. An uncultured baseline aliquot held 1M T cells. Study-wide findings and caveats: Nef KF9 drew roughly five clonotypes and HW9 one, without TAALDMSHF responses.

The V gene lost 0 bases and the J gene lost 5 bases, with 7 bases spanning the gap. This CDR3 is built from 13 residues. Germline V gene lookup returns CDR1 MNHEY and CDR2 SMNVEV (reference sequence). Clones were read by immunoSEQ multiplex PCR, and TCRdb kept only the in-frame ones, dropping some. Here the sample spans a few thousand clones, roughly 67% being singletons. Comment on this clone: No antigen is known for it.

The sequence was obtained from a male donor with HIV. The sample taken for sequencing was cultured CD8+ T cells derived from PBMCs. The chain couples TRBV27 to TRBJ1-1; unclear D gene. The CDR3, as DNA: TGTGCCAGCAGTTTATCCTTGGTGACTGAAGCTTTCTTT. This translates into CASSLSLVTEAFF.